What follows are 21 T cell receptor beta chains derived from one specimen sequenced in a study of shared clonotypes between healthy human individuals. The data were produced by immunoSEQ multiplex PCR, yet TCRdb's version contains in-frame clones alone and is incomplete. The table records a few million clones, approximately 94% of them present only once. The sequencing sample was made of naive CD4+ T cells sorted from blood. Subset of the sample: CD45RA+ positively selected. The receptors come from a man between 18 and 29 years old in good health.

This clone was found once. The CDR3 DNA reads TGTGCCAGCAGCGGCGGATTGGGGGGCGGGCAAGAGACCCAGTACTTC. It specifies CASSGGLGGGQETQYF. The chain employs TRBV9 and TRBJ2-5; D may correspond to TRBD1 or TRBD2 (6 bases each). CDR1 and CDR2 from the germline V gene are SGDLS and YYNGEE. V was trimmed by 3 bases and J by 2 bases, leaving 17 bases between them. This CDR3 contains 16 residues.

The CDR3: CASRRADRGSYEQYF. CDR3 DNA sequence: TGTGCCAGCAGGCGAGCTGACAGGGGCTCCTACGAGCAGTACTTC. The chain employs TRBV6-5 and TRBJ2-7, with 8 bases aligning to TRBD1. Trimming cost V 6 bases and J 0 bases; bases outside gene matches: 7. The CDR3 runs 15 residues. Germline assignment: CDR1 MNHEY and CDR2 SVGAGI.

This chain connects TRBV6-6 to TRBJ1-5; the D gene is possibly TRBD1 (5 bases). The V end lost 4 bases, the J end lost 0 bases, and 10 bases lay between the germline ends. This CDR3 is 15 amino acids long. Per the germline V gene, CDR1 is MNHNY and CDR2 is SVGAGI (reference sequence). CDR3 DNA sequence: TGTGCCAGCAGTTCAGGGCTGATTAGCAATCAGCCCCAGCATTTT. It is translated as CASSSGLISNQPQHF.

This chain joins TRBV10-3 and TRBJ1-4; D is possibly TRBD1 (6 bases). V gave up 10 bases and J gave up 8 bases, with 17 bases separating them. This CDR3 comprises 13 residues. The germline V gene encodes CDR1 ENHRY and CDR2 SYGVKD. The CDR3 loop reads CATGEGVPEKLFF. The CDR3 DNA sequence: TGTGCCACCGGGGAGGGGGTACCGGAAAAACTGTTTTTT.

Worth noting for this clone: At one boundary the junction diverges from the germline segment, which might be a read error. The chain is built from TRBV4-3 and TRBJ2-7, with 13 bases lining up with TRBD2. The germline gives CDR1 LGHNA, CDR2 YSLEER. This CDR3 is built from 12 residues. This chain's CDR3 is CASSKLAGGPRF. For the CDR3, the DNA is TGCGCCAGCAGCAAACTAGCGGGAGGGCCACGGTTC.

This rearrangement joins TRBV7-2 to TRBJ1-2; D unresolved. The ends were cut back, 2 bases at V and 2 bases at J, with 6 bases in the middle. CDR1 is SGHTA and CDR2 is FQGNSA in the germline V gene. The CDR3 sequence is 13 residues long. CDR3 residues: CASSLRRNYGYTF. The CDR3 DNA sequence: TGTGCCAGCAGCTTAAGGCGAAACTATGGCTACACCTTC.

In DNA, the CDR3 is TGCGCCAGCAGCCCAGCGGGGGGCCCCCAAGAGACCCAGTACTTC. As protein: CASSPAGGPQETQYF. The V and J genes are TRBV4-1 and TRBJ2-5; TRBD2 agrees at 9 bases. The CDR3 totals 15 residues. Germline-derived CDR1 and CDR2 are MGHRA and YSYEKL. Trimming took 4 bases from V and 1 from J; bases not matched to a gene: 4.

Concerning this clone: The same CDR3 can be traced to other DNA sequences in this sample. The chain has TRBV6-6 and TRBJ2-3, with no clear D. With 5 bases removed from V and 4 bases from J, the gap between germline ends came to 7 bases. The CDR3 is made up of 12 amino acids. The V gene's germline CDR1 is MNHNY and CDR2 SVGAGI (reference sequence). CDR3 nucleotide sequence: TGTGCCAGCAGTATATTGGCAGATACGCAGTATTTT. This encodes CASSILADTQYF.

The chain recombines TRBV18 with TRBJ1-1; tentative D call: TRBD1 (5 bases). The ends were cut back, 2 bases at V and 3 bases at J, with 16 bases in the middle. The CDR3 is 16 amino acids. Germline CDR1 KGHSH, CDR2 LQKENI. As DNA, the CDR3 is TGTGCCAGCTCACCAAATAGGGGTAAGCTGTACACTGAAGCTTTCTTT. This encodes CASSPNRGKLYTEAFF.

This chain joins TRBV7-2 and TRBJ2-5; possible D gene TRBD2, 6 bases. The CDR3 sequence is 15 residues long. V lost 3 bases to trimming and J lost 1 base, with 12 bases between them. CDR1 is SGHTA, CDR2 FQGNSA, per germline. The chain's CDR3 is CASSLVQGLQETQYF. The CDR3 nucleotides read TGTGCCAGCAGCTTGGTCCAGGGACTCCAAGAGACCCAGTACTTC.

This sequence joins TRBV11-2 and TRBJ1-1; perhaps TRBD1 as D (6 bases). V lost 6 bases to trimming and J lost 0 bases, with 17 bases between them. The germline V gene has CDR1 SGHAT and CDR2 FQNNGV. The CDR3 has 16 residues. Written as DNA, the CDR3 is TGTGCCAGCAGTTCCTACCGGACAGACATGAACACTGAAGCTTTCTTT. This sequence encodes CASSSYRTDMNTEAFF.

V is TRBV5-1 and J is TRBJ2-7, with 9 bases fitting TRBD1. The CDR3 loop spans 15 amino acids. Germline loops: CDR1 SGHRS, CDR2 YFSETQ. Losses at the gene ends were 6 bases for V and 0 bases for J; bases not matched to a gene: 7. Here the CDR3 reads CASKRQGESSYEQYF. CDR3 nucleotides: TGCGCCAGCAAGAGACAGGGGGAGAGCTCCTACGAGCAGTACTTC.

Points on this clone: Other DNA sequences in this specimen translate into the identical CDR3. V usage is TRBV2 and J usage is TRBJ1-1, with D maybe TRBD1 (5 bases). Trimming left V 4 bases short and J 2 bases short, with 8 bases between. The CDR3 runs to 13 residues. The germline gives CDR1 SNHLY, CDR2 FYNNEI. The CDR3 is CASSGRANTEAFF. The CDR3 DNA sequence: TGTGCCAGCAGTGGCAGGGCAAACACTGAAGCTTTCTTT.

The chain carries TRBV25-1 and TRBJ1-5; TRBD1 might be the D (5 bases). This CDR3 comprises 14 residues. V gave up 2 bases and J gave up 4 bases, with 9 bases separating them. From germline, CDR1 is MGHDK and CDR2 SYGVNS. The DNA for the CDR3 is TGTGCCAGCAGTGAACAGGGAGGGAATCAGCCCCAGCATTTT. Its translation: CASSEQGGNQPQHF. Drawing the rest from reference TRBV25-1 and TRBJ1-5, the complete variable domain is EADIYQTPRYLVIGTGKKITLECSQTMGHDKMYWYQQDPGMELHLIHYSYGVNSTEKGDLSSESTVSRIRTEHFPLTLESARPSHTSQYLCASSEQGGNQPQHFGDGTRLSIL.

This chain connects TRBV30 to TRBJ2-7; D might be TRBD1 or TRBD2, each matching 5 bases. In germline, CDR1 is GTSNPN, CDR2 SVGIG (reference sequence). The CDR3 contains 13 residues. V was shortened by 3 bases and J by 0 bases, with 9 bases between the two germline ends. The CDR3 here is CAWRGTHSYEQYF. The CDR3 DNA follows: TGTGCCTGGAGAGGGACCCACTCCTACGAGCAGTACTTC. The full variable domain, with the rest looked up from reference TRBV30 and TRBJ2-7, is SQTIHQWPATLVQPVGSPLSLECTVEGTSNPNLYWYRQAAGRGLQLLFYSVGIGQISSEVPQNLSASRPQDRQFILSSKKLLLSDSGFYLCAWRGTHSYEQYFGPGTRLTVT.

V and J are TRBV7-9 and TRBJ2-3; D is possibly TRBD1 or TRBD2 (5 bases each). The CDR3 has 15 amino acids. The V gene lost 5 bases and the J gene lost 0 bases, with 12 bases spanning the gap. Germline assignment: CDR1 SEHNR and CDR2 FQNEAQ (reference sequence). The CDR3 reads CASSPLGASTDTQYF. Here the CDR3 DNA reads TGTGCCAGCAGCCCACTCGGGGCGAGCACAGATACGCAGTATTTT.

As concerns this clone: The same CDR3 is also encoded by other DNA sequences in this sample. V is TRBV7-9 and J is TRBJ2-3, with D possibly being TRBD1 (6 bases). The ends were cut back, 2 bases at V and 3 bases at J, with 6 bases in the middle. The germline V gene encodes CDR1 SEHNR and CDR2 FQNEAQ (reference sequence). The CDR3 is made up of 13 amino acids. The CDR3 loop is CASSLQGTDTQYF. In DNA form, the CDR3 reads TGTGCCAGCAGCTTACAGGGGACAGATACGCAGTATTTT.

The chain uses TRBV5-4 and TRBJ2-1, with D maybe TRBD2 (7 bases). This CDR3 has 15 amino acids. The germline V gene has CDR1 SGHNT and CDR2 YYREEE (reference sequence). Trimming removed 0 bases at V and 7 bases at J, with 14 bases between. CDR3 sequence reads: CASSLDGGPGNEQFF. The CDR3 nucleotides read TGTGCCAGCAGCTTGGACGGGGGGCCGGGGAATGAGCAGTTCTTC.

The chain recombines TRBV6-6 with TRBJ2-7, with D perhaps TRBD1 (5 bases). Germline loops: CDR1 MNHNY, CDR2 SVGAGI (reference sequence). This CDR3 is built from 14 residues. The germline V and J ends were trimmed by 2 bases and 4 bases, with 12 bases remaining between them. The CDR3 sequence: CASSYGSGRYEQYF. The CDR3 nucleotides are TGTGCCAGCAGTTACGGGTCAGGGCGGTACGAGCAGTACTTC.

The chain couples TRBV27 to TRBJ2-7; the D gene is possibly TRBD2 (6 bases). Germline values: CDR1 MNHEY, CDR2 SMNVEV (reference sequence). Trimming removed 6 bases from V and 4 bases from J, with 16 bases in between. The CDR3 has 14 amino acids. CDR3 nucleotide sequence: TGTGCCAGCAGCCTGGTTCCGGGGGTATACGAGCAGTACTTC. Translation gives CASSLVPGVYEQYF.

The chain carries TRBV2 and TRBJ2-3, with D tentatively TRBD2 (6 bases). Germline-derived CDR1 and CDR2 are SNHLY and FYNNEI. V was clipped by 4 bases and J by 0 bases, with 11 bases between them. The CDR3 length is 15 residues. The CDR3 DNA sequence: TGTGCCAGCAGTGGGTCTAGCGCCAGCACAGATACGCAGTATTTT. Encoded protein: CASSGSSASTDTQYF.